The 30 T cell receptor beta chains below all came from one sample that was sequenced in a study of PD-1 blockade in classical Hodgkin lymphoma. Profiling relied on immunoSEQ multiplex PCR, and the TCRdb table lists in-frame clones only, not all of them. The sample lists about 47,000 clones; roughly three quarters were seen once. Time point indicated: cycle 4 day 1 (C4D1), after 5 to 7 weeks of nivolumab. Each patient's relapse followed autologous stem cell transplantation, and brentuximab vedotin exposure varied. This material consisted of peripheral blood mononuclear cells (PBMCs), taken before the fourth cycle of nivolumab. These receptors all come from a human donor with classical Hodgkin lymphoma.

V usage is TRBV30 and J usage is TRBJ2-1; 12 nucleotides align to TRBD2. This CDR3 comprises 16 residues. Germline V gives CDR1 GTSNPN, CDR2 SVGIG (reference sequence). J gave up 2 bases and V 8 bases, and 10 bases lay outside the gene matches. CDR3: CATTSASGGAYNEQFF. The CDR3 DNA reads as TGTGCCACTACCTCAGCTAGCGGGGGGGCCTACAATGAGCAGTTCTTC.

V usage is TRBV27 and J usage is TRBJ2-7; D is possibly TRBD1 (6 bases). This CDR3 region has 13 residues. The V end was cut by 0 bases, the J end by 9 bases, with 12 bases between. Germline lookup yields CDR1 MNHEY and CDR2 SMNVEV (reference sequence). The CDR3 coding sequence is TGTGCCAGCAGTTTATCAGCCGGGACACGGCAGTACTTC. Its translation: CASSLSAGTRQYF.

The genes are TRBV21-1 and TRBJ2-6; the DNA was not used to check the table's D call, TRBD1. TRBV21-1 is a recognized pseudogene. The CDR3 covers 18 residues. CDR3 sequence (DNA): TGTGCCAGCAGCAAAGCCCTTGGGACAGGGGCTGGGGCCAACGTCCTGACTTTC. Its translation: CASSKALGTGAGANVLTF.

The V and J genes are TRBV19 and TRBJ1-1; no clear D gene. The V and J ends lost 10 bases and 6 bases respectively, with 12 bases between them. CDR3 length equals 11 residues. Germline loops: CDR1 LNHDA, CDR2 SQIVND (reference sequence). The CDR3 nucleotides read TGTGCCACCGAGAGAGGCGCTGAAGCTTTCTTT. Translation: CATERGAEAFF.

This rearrangement joins TRBV30 to TRBJ2-7, with 8 bases aligning to TRBD1. The CDR3 runs to 14 residues. Trimming removed 2 bases from V and 3 bases from J; junction bases left unmatched: 6. The germline V gene has CDR1 GTSNPN and CDR2 SVGIG (reference sequence). CDR3: CAWSQKTGDYEQYF. The CDR3 DNA follows: TGTGCCTGGAGTCAGAAGACAGGGGACTACGAGCAGTACTTC.

In its sample, this clone ranks as medium-sized. CDR3 DNA sequence: TGTGCCAGCAGGCGGGCGGGAGGGGCCTACAATGAGCAGTTCTTC. This encodes CASRRAGGAYNEQFF. The V call is TRBV7-3, the J call TRBJ2-1; TRBD2 matches at 9 bases. The germline V gene encodes CDR1 SGHTA and CDR2 FQGTGA. The V gene end was trimmed by 6 bases and the J gene end by 2 bases; junction bases not matched to a gene: 5. The CDR3 spans 15 residues.

This sequence joins TRBV9 and TRBJ2-5, with 9 positions matching TRBD2. The CDR3 length is 14 residues. Germline V lookup: CDR1 SGDLS, CDR2 YYNGEE. Losses at the gene ends were 3 bases for V and 0 bases for J; bases not matched to a gene: 0. The CDR3 sequence: CASSASGNQETQYF. The CDR3 DNA reads TGTGCCAGCAGCGCTAGCGGGAACCAAGAGACCCAGTACTTC.

CDR3 amino acids: CASRRDHYNEQFF. In DNA, the CDR3 is TGTGCCAGCAGACGCGATCACTACAATGAGCAGTTCTTC. This rearrangement joins TRBV2 to TRBJ2-1, with unresolved D. The CDR3 contains 13 residues. Trimming removed 6 bases at V and 3 bases at J, with 9 bases between. In germline, CDR1 is SNHLY, CDR2 FYNNEI. Full variable domain (rest looked up from reference TRBV2 and TRBJ2-1): EPEVTQTPSHQVTQMGQEVILRCVPISNHLYFYWYRQILGQKVEFLVSFYNNEISEKSEIFDDQFSVERPDGSNFTLKIRSTKLEDSAMYFCASRRDHYNEQFFGPGTRLTVL.

The chain recombines TRBV7-2 with TRBJ1-6; D is ambiguous. Germline CDR1 SGHTA, CDR2 FQGNSA. The CDR3 has 15 amino acids. The V and J ends lost 4 bases and 8 bases respectively, with 15 bases between them. CDR3 protein: CASSSGPIWDSPLHF. DNA for the CDR3: TGTGCCAGCAGCTCCGGACCGATTTGGGATTCACCCCTCCACTTT.

J is TRBJ1-2 and V is TRBV19, with a weak D call TRBD1 (5 bases). The germline V gene has CDR1 LNHDA and CDR2 SQIVND (reference sequence). Trimming pared 7 bases from V and 8 bases from J, leaving 20 bases between. The CDR3 is 14 residues long. The chain's CDR3 is CASTLAGPRGGYTF. The CDR3 DNA follows: TGTGCCAGTACCCTAGCAGGGCCGCGAGGAGGCTACACCTTC.

This clone was seen a few times. V usage is TRBV7-9 and J usage is TRBJ1-2; no clear D gene. Germline values: CDR1 SEHNR, CDR2 FQNEAQ (reference sequence). The CDR3 is made up of 13 amino acids. V shed 2 bases and J shed 4 bases, with 8 bases lying between them. The CDR3 DNA is TGTGCCAGCAGCTTACCAGGCTCCTATGGCTACACCTTC. Its translation: CASSLPGSYGYTF.

This clone was detected only once. The rearrangement links TRBV9 to TRBJ2-2; TRBD2 is a possible D gene (5 bases). Germline CDR1 SGDLS, CDR2 YYNGEE. V lost 0 bases and J lost 4, with 13 bases in between. The CDR3 length is 16 residues. CDR3 amino acids: CASSVDAGGTTGELFF. In nucleotides, the CDR3 is TGTGCCAGCAGCGTAGATGCGGGTGGTACCACCGGGGAGCTGTTTTTT.

By frequency in the sample, this clone is medium-sized. The chain links TRBV7-6 to TRBJ2-7, with 7 bases identical to TRBD2. This CDR3 is 15 amino acids long. The V gene's germline CDR1 is SGHVS and CDR2 FNYEAQ. After removal of 1 base from V and 2 bases from J, the junction contained 5 bases not matched to a gene. The CDR3 nucleotides read TGTGCCAGCAGCTTAGGGGAGGGCGAAGCCTACGAGCAGTACTTC. Amino acids: CASSLGEGEAYEQYF. Full variable domain (missing parts from reference TRBV7-6 and TRBJ2-7): GAGVSQSPRYKVTKRGQDVALRCDPISGHVSLYWYRQALGQGPEFLTYFNYEAQQDKSGLPNDRFSAERPEGSISTLTIQRTEQRDSAMYRCASSLGEGEAYEQYFGPGTRLTVT.

The CDR3 loop reads CASSLDSRYYNEQFF. The DNA for the CDR3 is TGTGCCAGCAGTCTGGACAGCAGATATTACAATGAGCAGTTCTTC. This sequence joins TRBV6-5 and TRBJ2-1, with D possibly being TRBD1 (6 bases). The germline CDR1 and CDR2 sequences are MNHEY and SVGAGI. Deletions cut 5 bases from V and 4 bases from J, with 15 bases between. The CDR3 runs 15 residues.

This chain joins TRBV28 and TRBJ1-5; D is possibly TRBD1 (6 bases). Trimming took off 3 bases at V and 7 bases at J, with 13 bases between the two ends. In germline, CDR1 is MDHEN, CDR2 SYDVKM. This CDR3 contains 14 residues. CDR3 amino acids: CASSFRGGGQPQHF. CDR3 nucleotides: TGTGCCAGCAGTTTCCGAGGGGGTGGACAGCCCCAGCATTTT.

This CDR3 reads CASKAGTSPHNEQFF. CDR3 in DNA: TGTGCCAGCAAGGCCGGGACTAGCCCCCACAATGAGCAGTTCTTC. This chain uses TRBV28 with TRBJ2-1; 9 bases are a match to TRBD2. V was clipped by 7 bases and J by 5 bases; unmatched bases: 9. Per the germline V gene, CDR1 is MDHEN and CDR2 is SYDVKM. The CDR3 has 15 amino acids.

V usage is TRBV9 and J usage is TRBJ2-7, with TRBD1 matching 10 bases. Germline CDR1 SGDLS, CDR2 YYNGEE. The CDR3 runs to 15 residues. Germline trimming cut 3 bases from V and 5 bases from J; bases unmatched to any gene: 8. The CDR3 region has the DNA TGTGCCAGCAGCGGGGGTCCGGGACAGGGGCACGAGCAGTACTTC. Translated, it gives CASSGGPGQGHEQYF.

The chain joins TRBV28 to TRBJ1-2; D uncertain. V was cut by 10 bases and J by 5 bases, with 23 bases left in between. Germline CDR1 MDHEN, CDR2 SYDVKM. The CDR3 spans 15 residues. CDR3 region: CATISPGGPLYGYTF. The CDR3 DNA reads as TGTGCCACCATAAGCCCAGGAGGCCCCCTTTATGGCTACACCTTC.

This clone has a single count. The V call is TRBV19, the J call TRBJ1-6; a weak D match, TRBD1 (5 bases). Germline lookup yields CDR1 LNHDA and CDR2 SQIVND (reference sequence). V lost 3 bases and J 6 bases, leaving 9 bases between the germline ends. The CDR3 spans 14 residues. The DNA of the CDR3 is TGTGCCAGTAGTATGCAGGGCGGTAATTCACCCCTCCACTTT. This encodes CASSMQGGNSPLHF. The variable domain in full, with the rest retrieved from reference TRBV19 and TRBJ1-6, is DGGITQSPKYLFRKEGQNVTLSCEQNLNHDAMYWYRQDPGQGLRLIYYSQIVNDFQKGDIAEGYSVSREKKESFPLTVTSAQKNPTAFYLCASSMQGGNSPLHFGNGTRLTVT.

The gene calls are TRBV28 and TRBJ2-3; D is uncertain. V was shortened by 5 bases and J by 6 bases, with 6 bases between the two germline ends. Germline CDR1 is MDHEN and CDR2 is SYDVKM. The CDR3 contains 11 residues. CDR3 nucleotide sequence: TGTGCCAGCAGTGTCGTGGATACGCAGTATTTT. It yields the protein CASSVVDTQYF.

This clone has a single count. V and J are TRBV6-1 and TRBJ2-5; 9 bases are shared with TRBD1. The junction had 3 bases not matched to a gene; V was cut back by 3 bases and J by 4 bases. The CDR3 is 14 residues long. Germline CDR1 is MNHNS and CDR2 is SASEGT. CDR3 loop: CASSDTGGRETQYF. The CDR3 DNA is TGTGCCAGCAGTGACACAGGGGGCAGAGAGACCCAGTACTTC.

This sequence joins TRBV18 and TRBJ1-5; a possible D gene is TRBD1 (6 bases). The CDR3 sequence is 16 residues long. The germline gives CDR1 KGHSH, CDR2 LQKENI. V dropped 2 bases and J dropped 5 bases, with 16 bases sitting between them. The CDR3 DNA reads as TGTGCCAGCTCACCAAGTGACAAGGGGGGGGATCAGCCCCAGCATTTT. Translation: CASSPSDKGGDQPQHF.

V and J are TRBV7-9 and TRBJ2-7; 9 positions match TRBD1. The CDR3 has 13 residues. In germline, CDR1 is SEHNR, CDR2 FQNEAQ (reference sequence). After removal of 5 bases from V and 6 bases from J, the junction contained 5 bases not matched to a gene. The chain's CDR3 is CASSLRQGGEQYF. The CDR3 DNA sequence: TGTGCCAGCAGCCTCCGACAGGGGGGCGAGCAGTACTTC.

This clone was counted a single time. The rearrangement joins TRBV30 to TRBJ2-3; either TRBD1 or TRBD2 may supply D (5 bases each). CDR1 and CDR2 from the germline V gene are GTSNPN and SVGIG (reference sequence). Trimming shortened V by 1 base and J by 2 bases, and 16 bases separated the two germline ends. CDR3 length equals 16 residues. The CDR3 DNA reads as TGTGCCTGGAGTGCCCCGGGGCTAGGGCTCACAGATACGCAGTATTTT. Protein product: CAWSAPGLGLTDTQYF.

CDR3 bases: TGTGCCAGCTGGGCGAAGAACACTGAAGCTTTCTTT. Translated: CASWAKNTEAFF. The gene calls are TRBV27 and TRBJ1-1; no firm D call. The CDR3 spans 12 residues. Germline V CDR1 and CDR2: MNHEY, SMNVEV (reference sequence). Trimming removed 8 bases at V and 1 base at J, with 8 bases between.

This clone was seen just once. The chain's CDR3 is CASSLPHQGAEAFF. Here the CDR3 DNA reads TGTGCCAGCAGTTTACCCCACCAGGGGGCTGAAGCTTTCTTT. The rearrangement uses TRBV28 and TRBJ1-1; 7 positions agree with TRBD1. The CDR3 contains 14 residues. Germline trimming cut 2 bases from V and 6 bases from J; bases unmatched to any gene: 6. Germline assignment: CDR1 MDHEN and CDR2 SYDVKM. The full variable domain, completed using reference TRBV28 and TRBJ1-1, is DVKVTQSSRYLVKRTGEKVFLECVQDMDHENMFWYRQDPGLGLRLIYFSYDVKMKEKGDIPEGYSVSREKKERFSLILESASTNQTSMYLCASSLPHQGAEAFFGQGTRLTVV.

This sequence joins TRBV9 and TRBJ2-3; a weak D match, TRBD2 (5 bases). V was shortened by 4 bases and J by 4 bases, with 10 bases between the two germline ends. In germline, CDR1 is SGDLS, CDR2 YYNGEE. The CDR3 is made up of 13 amino acids. Here the CDR3 reads CASSSPGADTQYF. The DNA for the CDR3 is TGTGCCAGCAGCTCCCCCGGGGCAGATACGCAGTATTTT.

The chain has TRBV7-2 and TRBJ2-5; D gene unclear. Per germline, CDR1 SGHTA and CDR2 FQGNSA. The ends were cut back, 3 bases at V and 4 bases at J, with 9 bases in the middle. CDR3 length equals 13 residues. The CDR3 DNA reads as TGTGCCAGCAGCTTCCCCACCGGAGAGACCCAGTACTTC. This codes for CASSFPTGETQYF.

V usage is TRBV18 and J usage is TRBJ1-1, with D unclear. The CDR3 is made up of 13 amino acids. V lost 0 bases and J 6 bases, leaving 8 bases between the germline ends. Germline CDR1 KGHSH, CDR2 LQKENI. The CDR3 nucleotides read TGTGCCAGCTCACCACCTGACGGCCCTGAAGCTTTCTTT. Amino acid sequence: CASSPPDGPEAFF.

This clone was recorded once. Here the CDR3 reads CASSLFDSPWGNSGNTIYF. CDR3 nucleotides: TGCGCCAGCAGCCTTTTCGACAGTCCCTGGGGTAACTCTGGAAACACCATATATTTT. The gene calls are TRBV4-1 and TRBJ1-3; possibly TRBD1 for D (5 bases). CDR1 MGHRA and CDR2 YSYEKL come from the germline V gene. V lost 4 bases and J lost 0, with 22 bases in between. The CDR3 sequence is 19 residues long.